The clone carrying this T cell receptor (beta chain) was seen ten or more times. This sample was taken from a study of blood T cells in healthy people across ages. Sample-barcoded 5' priming and a J-beta primer mix drove a second PCR of about 6 to 11 cycles. Using its own MiXCR run on the 5' RACE reads, TCRdb lists one record per CDR3 protein. The table includes some 930,000 distinct CDR3 sequences, around 29% detected once. The germline V gene has CDR1 SGHTA and CDR2 FQGNSA. The V end lost 7 bases, the J end lost 0 bases, and 7 bases lay between the germline ends. The CDR3 length is 14 residues. These data also featured in a second study, about T cells of mothers and their children. From that paper: It was through the M1S primer of the second PCR that sample barcodes and 2-4 random nucleotides were added. Normalized overlap was always slightly, never significantly, higher in related than unrelated mother-child pairs.

Sequenced sample: blood. The source is a woman aged 40 to 50 in good health. The V call is TRBV7-2, the J call TRBJ2-6; D remains ambiguous. This chain's CDR3 is CASTTPSGANVLTF. Written as DNA, the CDR3 is TGTGCCAGCACCACACCCTCTGGGGCCAACGTCCTGACTTTC. The full variable domain, its missing parts supplied by reference TRBV7-2 and TRBJ2-6, is GAGVSQSPSNKVTEKGKDVELRCDPISGHTALYWYRQSLGQGLEFLIYFQGNSAPDKSGLPSDRFSAERTGGSVSTLTIQRTQQEDSAVYLCASTTPSGANVLTFGAGSRLTVL.